This TCR beta chain was sequenced in a study of blood T cell repertoires in COVID-19. As for the study in general: The origin of the acute and convalescent COVID-19 samples was the United States, Italy and Spain.

The CDR3 has 12 residues. The germline V gene has CDR1 SGHDT and CDR2 YYEEEE. The Seattle patients joined while their infection was active and were tracked longitudinally afterward. As handled by the study authors: Nucleated cell number was recorded as an estimate derived from reference gene primer amplification. The assay was immunoSEQ multiplex PCR, and TCRdb's table has in-frame clones only and misses some. The V and J calls and clone size are taken from that table; D and trimming were inferred from the DNA. The table has some 160,000 clones, around four fifths seen once. Comment on this clone: The junction departs from the called germline gene at one end, perhaps through a read error.

The V call is TRBV5-6, the J call TRBJ2-7; a weak D match, TRBD2 (6 bases). This receptor was identified in a woman older than 75 with COVID-19, enrolled during active disease. The sequenced sample consisted of peripheral blood. The CDR3 is CARNTSSHEQYF. CDR3 DNA sequence: TGTGCCAGAAACACTAGCTCCCACGAGCAGTACTTC. Full variable domain (missing parts from reference TRBV5-6 and TRBJ2-7): DAGVTQSPTHLIKTRGQQVTLRCSPKSGHDTVSWYQQALGQGPQFIFQYYEEEERQRGNFPDRFSGHQFPNYSSELNVNALLLGDSALYLCARNTSSHEQYFGPGTRLTVT.